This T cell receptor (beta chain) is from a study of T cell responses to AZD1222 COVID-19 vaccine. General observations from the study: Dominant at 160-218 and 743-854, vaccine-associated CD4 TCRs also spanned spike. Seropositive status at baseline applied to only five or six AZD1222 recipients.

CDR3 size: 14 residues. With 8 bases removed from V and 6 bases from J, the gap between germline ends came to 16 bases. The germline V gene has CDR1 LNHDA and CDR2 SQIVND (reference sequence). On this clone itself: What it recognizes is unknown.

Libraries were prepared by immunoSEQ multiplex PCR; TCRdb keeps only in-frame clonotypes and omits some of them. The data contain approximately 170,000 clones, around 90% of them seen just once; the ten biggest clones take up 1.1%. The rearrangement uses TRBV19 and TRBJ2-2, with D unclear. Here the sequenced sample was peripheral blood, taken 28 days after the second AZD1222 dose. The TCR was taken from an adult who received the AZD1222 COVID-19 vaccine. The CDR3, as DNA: TGTGCCAGTCAGGTCCTTCCTCGTCCCGGGGAGCTGTTTTTT. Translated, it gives CASQVLPRPGELFF.